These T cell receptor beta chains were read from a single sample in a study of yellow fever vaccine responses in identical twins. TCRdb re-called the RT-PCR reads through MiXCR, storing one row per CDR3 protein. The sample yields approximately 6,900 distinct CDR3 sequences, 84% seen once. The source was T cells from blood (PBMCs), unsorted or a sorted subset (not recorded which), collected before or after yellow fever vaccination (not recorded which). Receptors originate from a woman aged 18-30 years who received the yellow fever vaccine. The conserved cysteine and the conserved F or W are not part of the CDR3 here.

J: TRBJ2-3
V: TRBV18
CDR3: ASSTTSDTRTDTQY

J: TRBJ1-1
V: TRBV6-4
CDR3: ASSHSAGNTEAF

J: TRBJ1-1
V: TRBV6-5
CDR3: ASSYDGTGTEAF

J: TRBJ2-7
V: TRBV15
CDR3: ATSSATGYEQY

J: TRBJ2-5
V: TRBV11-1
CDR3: ASSHEQDLKTQY

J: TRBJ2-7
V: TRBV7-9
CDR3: ASSLEGVAGEQY

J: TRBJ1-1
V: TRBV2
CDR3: ASRDRTGNTEAF

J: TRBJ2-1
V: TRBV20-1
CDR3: SARALAGRIEQF

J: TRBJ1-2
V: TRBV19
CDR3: ASSMTTQSGYT

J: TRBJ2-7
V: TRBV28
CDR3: ASKPDRRDRAYEQY

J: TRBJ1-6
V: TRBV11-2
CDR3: ASSLGHQNSPLH

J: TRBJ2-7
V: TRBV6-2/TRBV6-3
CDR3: ASSSGDGPYEQY

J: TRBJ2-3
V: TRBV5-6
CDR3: AYQGDSDTQY

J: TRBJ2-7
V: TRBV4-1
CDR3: ASSQGLAGEYEQY

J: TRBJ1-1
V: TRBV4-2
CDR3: ASSQGVANTEAF

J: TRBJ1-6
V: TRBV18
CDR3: ASSPYGAGTGDSPLH

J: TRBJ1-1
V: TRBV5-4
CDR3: ASSLAPGGRGYTEAF

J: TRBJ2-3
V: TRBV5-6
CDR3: ASSPGGSSTDTQY

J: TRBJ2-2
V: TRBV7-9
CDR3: ASSWGQADTGELF

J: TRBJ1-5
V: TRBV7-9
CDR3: ASSSTGANNQPQH

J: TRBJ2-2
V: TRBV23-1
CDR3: ASSLSDRGPLNTGELF

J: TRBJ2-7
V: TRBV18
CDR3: ASSPSSYEQY

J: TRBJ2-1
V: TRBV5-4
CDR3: ASSAPEYYNEQF

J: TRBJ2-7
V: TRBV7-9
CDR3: ASSLLPGTYEQY

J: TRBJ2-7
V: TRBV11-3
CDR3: ASSLRTGAYEQY

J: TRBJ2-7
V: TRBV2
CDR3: ASSEATIAYEQY

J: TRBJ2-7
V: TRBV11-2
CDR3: ASSYDGVSYEQY

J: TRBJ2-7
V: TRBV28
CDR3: ASSSRGYEQY

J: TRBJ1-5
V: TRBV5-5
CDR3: ASSLESSRSNQPQH

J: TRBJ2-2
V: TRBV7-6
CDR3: ASSPRRGGTGELF